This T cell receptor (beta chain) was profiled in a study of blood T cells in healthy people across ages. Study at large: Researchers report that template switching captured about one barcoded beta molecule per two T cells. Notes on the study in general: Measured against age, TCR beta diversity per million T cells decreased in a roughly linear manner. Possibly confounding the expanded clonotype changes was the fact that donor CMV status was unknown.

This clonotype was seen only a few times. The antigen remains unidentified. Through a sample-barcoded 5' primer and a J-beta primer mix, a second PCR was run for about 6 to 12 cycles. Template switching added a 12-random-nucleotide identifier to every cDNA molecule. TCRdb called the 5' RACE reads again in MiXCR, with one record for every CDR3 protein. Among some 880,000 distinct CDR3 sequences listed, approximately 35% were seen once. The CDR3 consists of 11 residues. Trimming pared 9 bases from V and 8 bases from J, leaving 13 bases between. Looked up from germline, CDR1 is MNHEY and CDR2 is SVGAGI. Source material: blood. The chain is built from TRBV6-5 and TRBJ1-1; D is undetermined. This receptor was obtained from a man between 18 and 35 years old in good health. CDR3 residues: CASGRATEAFF. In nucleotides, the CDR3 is TGTGCCAGTGGGAGGGCTACCGAAGCTTTCTTT.